This is a list of T cell receptor beta chains from one sample in a study of blood T cell repertoires in COVID-19. The protocol was immunoSEQ multiplex PCR, while the TCRdb copy is restricted to in-frame clones and leaves out a portion. The sample records 180,000 or so clones, 70% to 90% being singletons. The sequenced material came from peripheral blood. The receptor set was obtained from a woman aged 55-70 years with COVID-19, enrolled during active disease. Each CDR3 is given with its conserved first and last residue. Each record gives: V gene, J gene, D gene, clone size, CDR3 DNA, CDR3 protein. The D gene is left open where the match is weak. Some rows mark clone size as missing; the rest say once, few, many or name a class of expanded clone.

>TRBV5-1|TRBJ1-4|-|-
TGCGCCAGCAGCGTAATACTCGGAGGAATTAATGAAAAACTGTTTTTT
CASSVILGGINEKLFF
>TRBV3-1/TRBV3-2|TRBJ1-5|-|-
TGTGCCAGCAGCCGCCAGGGCAATCAGCCCCAGCATTTT
CASSRQGNQPQHF
>TRBV6-2/TRBV6-3|TRBJ2-7|TRBD2|once
TGTGCCAGCAGTTACGGGCTAGCGGGAGAGCAGTACTTC
CASSYGLAGEQYF
>TRBV6-1|TRBJ1-2|-|-
TGTGCCAGCAGTGAAACTCCTGTAGCTAACTATGGCTACACCTTC
CASSETPVANYGYTF
>TRBV10-3|TRBJ1-2|TRBD1|-
TGTGCCATCAACACAGGGGGCGGCTACACCTTC
CAINTGGGYTF
>TRBV7-2|TRBJ1-5|-|-
TGTGCCAGCAGCTCGAAACAGGGAGCTCAGCCCCAGCATTTT
CASSSKQGAQPQHF
>TRBV18|TRBJ2-7|-|-
TGTGCCAGCTCACCCGGGACAAAGCACTACGAGCAGTACTTC
CASSPGTKHYEQYF
>TRBV12-5|TRBJ2-7|TRBD2|-
TGTGCTAGTGGTTTGGTAGTTAGCGGGAGGTCCCACCTCTACGAGCAGTACTTC
CASGLVVSGRSHLYEQYF
>TRBV30|TRBJ2-1|-|-
TGTGCCTGGAGCGGAGAACCCCGCTCCTACAATGAGCAGTTCTTC
CAWSGEPRSYNEQFF
>TRBV7-2|TRBJ2-7|TRBD2|-
TGTGCCAGCAGCCGGGGACTAGCGGGAGTCGCCTACGAGCAGTACTTC
CASSRGLAGVAYEQYF
>TRBV2|TRBJ2-7|-|-
TGTGCCAGCAGCCTCGGGACACTCAACGAGCAGTACTTC
CASSLGTLNEQYF
>TRBV7-2|TRBJ2-4|-|-
TGTGCCAGCAGCGACCTCATAGGAGCGGGACACAAAAACATTCAGTACTTC
CASSDLIGAGHKNIQYF
>TRBV7-2|TRBJ2-7|-|-
TGTGCCAGCAGCGTTAGTTCCTACGAGCAGTACTTC
CASSVSSYEQYF
>TRBV7-8|TRBJ2-7|-|few
TGTGCCAGCAGCTTCAGCTACGAGCAGTACTTC
CASSFSYEQYF
>TRBV7-8|TRBJ1-5|TRBD1|-
TGTGCCAGCAGCCCTACCCGTGGACAGGATAGCAATCAGCCCCAGCATTTT
CASSPTRGQDSNQPQHF
>TRBV11-3|TRBJ1-3|-|-
TGTGCCAGCAGCCTAACCGGTATATCTGGAAACACCATATATTTT
CASSLTGISGNTIYF
>TRBV28|TRBJ1-4|-|-
TGTGCCAGCAGTTTAATCTCCAGTGAAAAACTGTTTTTT
CASSLISSEKLFF
>TRBV11-2|TRBJ2-7|TRBD1|-
TGTGCCAGCAGCTTCGGGACAGGATACGAGCAGTACTTC
CASSFGTGYEQYF
>TRBV19|TRBJ1-1|-|-
TGTGCCAGTAGTATCCGGGGAGGGAACACTGAAGCTTTCTTT
CASSIRGGNTEAFF
>TRBV5-4|TRBJ2-7|-|-
TGTGCCAGCAGCTTGAGTTCGAGCCGTCACGAGCAGTACTTC
CASSLSSSRHEQYF
>TRBV19|TRBJ2-1|TRBD2|few
TGTGCCAGTAAAAAGGGGGCTTTAGCGGGAGTTGGTTCCTACAATGAGCAGTTCTTC
CASKKGALAGVGSYNEQFF
>TRBV19|TRBJ1-5|-|-
TGTGCCAGTATACCCCAGGGAAGCGGCAATCAGCCCCAGCATTTT
CASIPQGSGNQPQHF
>TRBV5-4|TRBJ1-2|TRBD1|-
TGTGCCAGCAGTTCGGACAGGGCAACTTATGGCTACACCTTC
CASSSDRATYGYTF
>TRBV24-1|TRBJ1-5|-|once
TGTGCCACCAGTGATTTATCAGGGGATCAGCCCCAGCATTTT
CATSDLSGDQPQHF
>TRBV6-2/TRBV6-3|TRBJ2-1|TRBD2|-
TGTGCCAGCAGTCTAGCGGGAGCGTTCTACAATGAGCAGTTCTTC
CASSLAGAFYNEQFF
>TRBV5-6|TRBJ2-7|TRBD2|-
TGTGCCAGCAGCCTTAGCGGGGGGAGGTGGGAGCAGTACTTC
CASSLSGGRWEQYF
>TRBV5-4|TRBJ1-2|-|-
TGTGCCAGCAGCTTGGTCGGAGGAAATGGCTACACCTTC
CASSLVGGNGYTF
>TRBV19|TRBJ2-1|TRBD2|-
TGTGCCAGTAGTATCGTGGGGACTAGCGGGAGGACTTACAATGAGCAGTTCTTC
CASSIVGTSGRTYNEQFF
>TRBV5-6|TRBJ2-3|-|-
TGTGCCAGCAGCTTGTACCAGGGGCCTAGCACAGATACGCAGTATTTT
CASSLYQGPSTDTQYF
>TRBV27|TRBJ1-2|TRBD1|-
TGTGCCAGCTGGACAGGGATTAACTATGGCTACACCTTC
CASWTGINYGYTF
>TRBV3-1/TRBV3-2|TRBJ2-3|TRBD2|once
TGTGCCAGCAGCCAAGGTCGTCAGACTAGCGGGAGGGCGTGTACAGATACGCAGTATTTT
CASSQGRQTSGRACTDTQYF
>TRBV21-1|TRBJ1-2|-|-
TGTGCCAGAATTTTTCAGGGGCCCTATGGCTACACCTTC
CARIFQGPYGYTF
>TRBV7-6|TRBJ2-7|TRBD2|-
TGTGCCAGCAGCCCTACTAGCGGTTCCTACGAGCAGTACTTC
CASSPTSGSYEQYF
>TRBV3-1/TRBV3-2|TRBJ1-4|TRBD1|few
TGTGCCAGCAGCCCGGGACAGACAACTAATGAAAAACTGTTTTTT
CASSPGQTTNEKLFF
>TRBV12-3/TRBV12-4|TRBJ2-7|-|-
TGTGCCAGCAGTTTATCTAACTACGAGCAGTACTTC
CASSLSNYEQYF
>TRBV4-3|TRBJ2-7|TRBD2|-
TGCGCCAGCAGCCAAGATAGCTCGCGAGGGATAGCGGGAGCTCACGAGCAGTACTTC
CASSQDSSRGIAGAHEQYF
>TRBV6-5|TRBJ2-6|-|-
TGTGCCAGCAGTCTGGCCAACGTCCTGACTTTC
CASSLANVLTF
>TRBV30|TRBJ1-5|-|-
TGTGCCTGGAGTGTTAAATTGAGCAATCAGCCCCAGCATTTT
CAWSVKLSNQPQHF
>TRBV25-1|TRBJ1-1|TRBD1|-
TGTGCCAGCAAAAGGACAGGGGTGAACACTGAAGCTTTCTTT
CASKRTGVNTEAFF
>TRBV21-1|TRBJ1-4|-|-
TGTGCCAGCAGCAGCTCAGGACAGGGCGCAACTAATGAAAAACTGTTTTTT
CASSSSGQGATNEKLFF
>TRBV30|TRBJ2-2|-|-
TGTGCCTTAAAATCCACTAGCACCGGGGAGCTGTTTTTT
CALKSTSTGELFF
>TRBV27|TRBJ2-7|-|-
TGTGCCAGCGGTAGGGGCCCTTTATTTGAGCAGTACTTC
CASGRGPLFEQYF
>TRBV30|TRBJ2-2|-|once
TGTGCCTGGAGTGTACCCTACTACGACACCGGGGAGCTGTTTTTT
CAWSVPYYDTGELFF
>TRBV4-1|TRBJ2-1|TRBD2|few
TGCGCCAGCAGCCAAGGTCACAGCGGGGGAAACAATGAGCAGTTCTTC
CASSQGHSGGNNEQFF
>TRBV29-1|TRBJ1-6|-|-
TGCAGCGTTGCTCGGACAGATAATTCACCCCTCCACTTT
CSVARTDNSPLHF
>TRBV29-1|TRBJ2-7|-|-
TGCAGCGTTCAAAGGGGCTGGGAGCAGTACTTC
CSVQRGWEQYF
>TRBV7-3|TRBJ2-2|-|-
TGTGCCAGCAGCTTACAGGCAGTCACCGGGGAGCTGTTTTTT
CASSLQAVTGELFF
>TRBV30|TRBJ2-5|TRBD1|-
TGTGCCTGGAGTACCGACAGGGGGGAACAAGAGACCCAGTACTTC
CAWSTDRGEQETQYF
>TRBV21-1|TRBJ2-7|-|-
TGTGCCAGCAGAAACGGCCGGAGGGCGTACGAGCAGTACTTC
CASRNGRRAYEQYF
>TRBV10-3|TRBJ1-4|-|-
TGTGCCATCAGTGAGTACGGTGAAAAACTGTTTTTT
CAISEYGEKLFF
>TRBV5-1|TRBJ1-2|-|few
TGCGCCAGCAGCTTGATGGGCAGGGAAGGAGGCTACACCTTC
CASSLMGREGGYTF
>TRBV12-5|TRBJ1-2|-|-
TGTGCTAGTGGTTTGAACCACAGGGAGAACTATGGCTACACCTTC
CASGLNHRENYGYTF
>TRBV19|TRBJ1-5|TRBD1|few
TGTGCCAGTAGTGATTCGAGGAGGGGGCAATTACAGCCCCAGCATTTT
CASSDSRRGQLQPQHF
>TRBV27|TRBJ2-1|TRBD2|-
TGTGCCAGCAGCCGCGGGACTAGCGGGGTAAATGAGCAGTTCTTC
CASSRGTSGVNEQFF
>TRBV24-1|TRBJ2-2|TRBD1|-
TGTGCCACCAGTGATCCTGACAGGGTGGACACCGGGGAGCTGTTTTTT
CATSDPDRVDTGELFF
>TRBV10-3|TRBJ1-4|TRBD1|-
TGTGCCATCAGTGAGTCGGGACAGTTGAATGAAAAACTGTTTTTT
CAISESGQLNEKLFF
>TRBV7-2|TRBJ1-1|TRBD1|once
TGTGCCAGCAGCGCCAGGACAGGCACTGAAGCTTTCTTT
CASSARTGTEAFF
>TRBV19|TRBJ2-2|-|-
TGTGCCAGTAGTAGTAGGCTAGCGTCCACCGGGGAGCTGTTTTTT
CASSSRLASTGELFF
>TRBV5-1|TRBJ2-2|TRBD2|-
TGCGCCAGCAGCACCTCCCGACTAGCGGGAGTGCGCACCGGGGAGCTGTTTTTT
CASSTSRLAGVRTGELFF
>TRBV3-1/TRBV3-2|TRBJ1-6|-|-
TGTGCCAGCAGCCAAGGGCGGCGGCCGAATTCACCCCTCCACTTT
CASSQGRRPNSPLHF